This TCR beta chain is drawn from a study of PD-1 blockade in classical Hodgkin lymphoma. Germline V CDR1 and CDR2: MGHRA, YSYEKL. CDR3 length equals 17 residues. With V trimmed by 3 bases and J by 4 bases, 8 bases remained unmatched. The data were produced by immunoSEQ multiplex PCR, yet TCRdb's version contains in-frame clones alone and is incomplete. Of about 94,000 clones in the sample, about 88% were seen once. There was relapse after autologous stem cell transplantation in every patient, and there was variation in brentuximab vedotin exposure. The input for sequencing was peripheral blood mononuclear cells (PBMCs), taken before the second cycle of nivolumab. The clonotype comes from a human donor with classical Hodgkin lymphoma. This chain uses TRBV4-1 with TRBJ2-1; 11 nucleotides align to TRBD2. CDR3 in amino acids: CASSHTTGTSGYNEQFF. CDR3 DNA: TGCGCCAGCAGCCACACAACTGGGACTAGCGGATACAATGAGCAGTTCTTC.